The 9 T cell receptor beta chains below all came from one sample that was sequenced in a study of cytomegalovirus exposure and HLA in healthy donors. The PCR had 60 Vbeta and 13 Jbeta primers. Sequenced by immunoSEQ multiplex PCR; TCRdb stores in-frame clones only, minus some. This sample's table has some 180,000 clones. Sequencing used PBMCs. Source of these receptors: a man aged 25-40 years in good health and CMV-seronegative.

The J gene is TRBJ2-7, the V gene TRBV2; 9 bases are shared with TRBD1. This CDR3 has 15 residues. Germline CDR1 and CDR2: SNHLY and FYNNEI. Unmatched junction bases numbered 10, after V lost 3 bases and J lost 7 bases. The CDR3 DNA is TGTGCCAGCAGTGATTACAGGGGGCTATACAATGAGCAGTACTTC. Translation: CASSDYRGLYNEQYF. Drawing the rest from reference TRBV2 and TRBJ2-7, the complete variable domain is EPEVTQTPSHQVTQMGQEVILRCVPISNHLYFYWYRQILGQKVEFLVSFYNNEISEKSEIFDDQFSVERPDGSNFTLKIRSTKLEDSAMYFCASSDYRGLYNEQYFGPGTRLTVT.

The chain combines TRBV25-1 with TRBJ1-2; 8 bases match TRBD1. J gave up 2 bases and V 4 bases, and 12 bases lay outside the gene matches. CDR3 length: 17 amino acids. Germline V lookup: CDR1 MGHDK, CDR2 SYGVNS. CDR3 region: CASSARTGTFSNYGYTF. The CDR3 DNA reads TGTGCCAGCAGTGCTCGGACAGGGACATTTTCAAACTATGGCTACACCTTC.

The chain's CDR3 is CASSSLSGSDTGELFF. The CDR3 DNA is TGCGCCAGCAGCTCCCTTTCAGGGTCCGACACCGGGGAGCTGTTTTTT. V usage is TRBV5-1 and J usage is TRBJ2-2; weak D call: TRBD1 (5 bases). The CDR3 is made up of 16 amino acids. Trimming cost V 3 bases and J 3 bases, with 15 bases left between them. Germline values: CDR1 SGHRS, CDR2 YFSETQ.

The chain joins TRBV7-2 to TRBJ1-1; D gene ambiguous. The CDR3 consists of 13 residues. Germline CDR1 reads SGHTA; CDR2 reads FQGNSA. V lost 3 bases and J lost 0, with 5 bases in between. The CDR3, as DNA: TGTGCCAGCAGCTTTAAAATGAACACTGAAGCTTTCTTT. It is translated as CASSFKMNTEAFF.

The chain carries TRBV5-4 and TRBJ1-2; TRBD1 aligns across 7 bases. The V segment lost 3 bases and the J segment 4 bases; nucleotides outside the gene matches: 9. CDR3 length: 15 residues. Germline loops: CDR1 SGHNT, CDR2 YYREEE (reference sequence). The CDR3 here is CASSSQLTGSYGYTF. The CDR3 region has the DNA TGTGCCAGCAGCTCTCAGTTGACAGGGAGCTATGGCTACACCTTC.

The V gene is TRBV6-6, the J gene TRBJ2-7, with D unclear. Germline CDR1 and CDR2: MNHNY and SVGAGI (reference sequence). The CDR3 length is 12 residues. V was cut by 5 bases and J by 2 bases, with 7 bases left in between. This CDR3 reads CASSNGAYEQYF. CDR3 DNA: TGTGCCAGCAGTAACGGTGCCTACGAGCAGTACTTC.

The CDR3 loop reads CASSLWSQNNEQFF. The CDR3 DNA sequence: TGTGCCAGCAGTTTGTGGTCCCAGAACAATGAGCAGTTCTTC. The V gene is TRBV27, the J gene TRBJ2-1; unclear D gene. In germline, CDR1 is MNHEY, CDR2 SMNVEV (reference sequence). This CDR3 has 14 residues. Trimming cost V 3 bases and J 5 bases, with 11 bases left between them.

As concerns this clone: An end of the junction does not agree with germline; a read error may underlie this. The chain has TRBV10-2 and TRBJ1-1; maybe TRBD1 (5 bases). This CDR3 has 16 amino acids. Germline V gives CDR1 WSHSY, CDR2 SAAADI. The chain's CDR3 is CASSERQFGANTEASF. DNA for the CDR3: TGCGCCAGCAGTGAGCGACAGTTCGGCGCGAACACTGAAGCTTCCTTT.

The chain joins TRBV2 to TRBJ2-7; TRBD1 matches at 7 bases. Trimming removed 4 bases from V and 5 bases from J; junction bases left unmatched: 8. This CDR3 has 14 amino acids. CDR1 is SNHLY, CDR2 FYNNEI, per germline. CDR3 DNA: TGTGCCAGCAGTGTGTTAGGGGGCGATGACGAGCAGTACTTC. Translation: CASSVLGGDDEQYF.